This entry is about one TCR beta chain. As handled by the study authors: Cell counts per sample came from amplifying reference gene primers. Using immunoSEQ multiplex PCR, the repertoire was profiled, and TCRdb retains in-frame clones only, with some absent. For V, J and clone size, that table is used; D and trimming come from the DNA. This sample has hundreds of thousands of clones, with 89% found just once. This sample is part of a study of blood T cell repertoires in COVID-19. Across the study: T cells, B-cell-depleted T cells, or PBMCs supplied cDNA or gDNA.

Germline values: CDR1 MDHEN, CDR2 SYDVKM. The CDR3 contains 12 residues. Deletions cut 3 bases from V and 1 base from J, with 3 bases between. The study recruited people aged about 18 to 89 years across approximately 23 US areas. Recovered participants had two consecutive negative NP/OP PCR tests, healthcare professional clearance, or symptom resolution. This sequence joins TRBV28 and TRBJ1-1; D ambiguous. The clonotype comes from a woman under 40 who had recovered from COVID-19. Sequencing input: PBMCs or T cells enriched from blood (not recorded which). CDR3 DNA sequence: TGTGCCAGCAGTTTTCGGAACACTGAAGCTTTCTTT. This translates into CASSFRNTEAFF.